The 21 T cell receptor beta chains in this list originate from one sample, sequenced in a study of blood T cell repertoires in COVID-19 (dated by TCRdb to the early 2020s). The library came from the immunoSEQ multiplex PCR assay. TCRdb holds this immuneACCESS table with in-frame rearrangements only. Some clones are missing; in checked studies, unresolved V genes explain under half, and the rest has no known cause. The sample has some 190,000 clones on record, roughly 85% of them singletons. The top ten constitute 4.5% to 5% of the sample. The sample taken for sequencing was peripheral blood. Every receptor here comes from a woman of 80 years or more with acute or convalescent COVID-19.

The chain combines TRBV28 with TRBJ2-3; 11 bases are a match to TRBD2. The CDR3 consists of 15 residues. Trimming took 1 base from V and 14 from J; bases not matched to a gene: 11. Per germline, CDR1 MDHEN and CDR2 SYDVKM. The CDR3 loop reads CASSLFDSGRADRYF. Here the CDR3 DNA reads TGTGCCAGCAGTTTATTCGATAGCGGGAGGGCAGACAGGTATTTT.

This rearrangement joins TRBV5-1 to TRBJ2-2; D may be TRBD2 (5 bases). Looked up from germline, CDR1 is SGHRS and CDR2 is YFSETQ. The ends were cut back, 4 bases at V and 1 base at J, with 11 bases in the middle. The CDR3 length is 15 residues. Written as DNA, the CDR3 is TGCGCCAGCAGCCCCTTGGCGGGGAACACCGGGGAGCTGTTTTTT. Translated: CASSPLAGNTGELFF.

The genes are TRBV5-8 and TRBJ2-6; weak D call: TRBD2 (5 bases). Germline V gene sequence: CDR1 SGHTS, CDR2 YDEGEE. There are 17 residues in the CDR3. The V end was cut by 0 bases, the J end by 2 bases, with 12 bases between. DNA of the CDR3: TGTGCCAGCAGCTTGGCCCCGGGAAAGACTGGGGCCAACGTCCTGACTTTC. This sequence encodes CASSLAPGKTGANVLTF.

The chain links TRBV5-1 to TRBJ2-5; maybe TRBD1 (6 bases). The CDR3 has 16 residues. The V gene lost 5 bases and the J gene lost 2 bases, with 19 bases spanning the gap. Germline-derived CDR1 and CDR2 are SGHRS and YFSETQ. CDR3 sequence (DNA): TGCGCCAGCAGACCGGATACAGGGTTCAGGCAAGAGACCCAGTACTTC. Translating it yields CASRPDTGFRQETQYF.

This clone was detected a few times. V is TRBV7-2 and J is TRBJ2-7; TRBD1 agrees at 7 bases. This CDR3 is built from 15 residues. J was trimmed by 3 bases and V by 5 bases; bases with no gene match: 10. Germline CDR1 reads SGHTA; CDR2 reads FQGNSA. CDR3 DNA: TGTGCCAGCAGCCCGTATTCGACAGGGTTCTACGAGCAGTACTTC. Protein product: CASSPYSTGFYEQYF.

This chain joins TRBV30 and TRBJ1-4; possible D gene TRBD1, 6 bases. Trimming stripped 5 bases from V and 5 bases from J, with 15 bases between. Looked up from germline, CDR1 is GTSNPN and CDR2 is SVGIG (reference sequence). The CDR3 consists of 14 residues. CDR3 sequence reads: CAWGPGHKNEKLFF. The CDR3 DNA sequence: TGTGCCTGGGGACCGGGACACAAAAATGAAAAACTGTTTTTT.

The table lists this clone with a few counts. The V and J genes are TRBV28 and TRBJ2-3; 7 nucleotides align to TRBD2. After removal of 7 bases from V and 0 bases from J, the junction contained 16 bases not matched to a gene. The germline V gene encodes CDR1 MDHEN and CDR2 SYDVKM. The CDR3 contains 18 residues. The DNA of the CDR3 is TGTGCCAGCATCTCTTGGGCGGGTCGCGGGAGAAGCACAGATACGCAGTATTTT. It specifies CASISWAGRGRSTDTQYF.

V usage is TRBV3-1 (or the pseudogene TRBV3-2) and J usage is TRBJ2-2; 7 positions agree with TRBD2. The CDR3 runs 14 residues. Germline V CDR1 and CDR2: LGHDT, YNNKEL (reference sequence). The trim removed 9 bases at V and 2 bases at J, leaving 6 bases unmatched. The CDR3 sequence is CASHRGLNTGELFF. CDR3 nucleotides: TGTGCCAGTCACCGGGGACTAAACACCGGGGAGCTGTTTTTT.

This clone was seen a few times. The rearrangement joins TRBV18 to TRBJ2-7; the match to TRBD2 covers 10 bases. Germline V gene sequence: CDR1 KGHSH, CDR2 LQKENI. The CDR3 totals 16 residues. Unmatched junction bases numbered 11, after V lost 6 bases and J lost 3 bases. The CDR3 nucleotides are TGTGCCAGCTCCCCAAACCTAGCGGGAGATTACTACGAGCAGTACTTC. Amino acids: CASSPNLAGDYYEQYF.

V is TRBV11-2 and J is TRBJ2-1; 7 bases are shared with TRBD2. The germline V gene encodes CDR1 SGHAT and CDR2 FQNNGV. J was trimmed by 0 bases and V by 8 bases; bases with no gene match: 7. This CDR3 has 15 amino acids. The CDR3 here is CASGTVAGSYNEQFF. CDR3 DNA sequence: TGTGCCAGCGGGACCGTAGCGGGCTCCTACAATGAGCAGTTCTTC.

This clone appeared a single time. The chain recombines TRBV9 with TRBJ2-7; the match to TRBD1 covers 7 bases. Germline CDR1 reads SGDLS; CDR2 reads YYNGEE. With 4 bases clipped from V and 6 bases from J, the junction kept 10 bases outside the gene matches. This CDR3 comprises 14 residues. CDR3 region: CASSLGGRTGEQYF. DNA for the CDR3: TGTGCCAGCAGCCTAGGGGGCCGAACGGGCGAGCAGTACTTC.

The chain has TRBV27 and TRBJ2-2; 8 positions agree with TRBD1. The CDR3 is 17 residues long. The germline V gene has CDR1 MNHEY and CDR2 SMNVEV (reference sequence). Losses at the gene ends were 6 bases for V and 0 bases for J; bases not matched to a gene: 9. DNA for the CDR3: TGTGCCAGCAGCCCAGGGTGGGGACAGGCGAACACCGGGGAGCTGTTTTTT. Its protein product is CASSPGWGQANTGELFF.

CDR3 nucleotides: TGTGCCAGCAGTTACCCTTTGCCATCGAGCTCCTACGAGCAGTACTTC. It codes for CASSYPLPSSSYEQYF. The chain employs TRBV6-2 or TRBV6-3 and TRBJ2-7; D is uncertain. V was clipped by 2 bases and J by 0 bases, with 14 bases between them. The germline CDR1 and CDR2 sequences are MNHEY and SVGEGT. The CDR3 runs 16 residues.

The CDR3 nucleotides are TGTGCCAGCAGTTTATCCGACAGGGCGTTAAAGCCCCAGCATTTT. Translated, it gives CASSLSDRALKPQHF. The V gene is TRBV28, the J gene TRBJ1-5; 7 bases are shared with TRBD1. Looked up from germline, CDR1 is MDHEN and CDR2 is SYDVKM. CDR3 length equals 15 residues. The V segment lost 1 base and the J segment 8 bases; nucleotides outside the gene matches: 8.

The chain carries TRBV11-1 and TRBJ2-2; a weak D match, TRBD1 (6 bases). V lost 5 bases and J 5 bases, leaving 15 bases between the germline ends. The CDR3 runs to 15 residues. Germline CDR1 SGHAT, CDR2 FQDESV (reference sequence). DNA of the CDR3: TGTGCCAGCAGCACCGACAGGATAAAAACCGGGGAGCTGTTTTTT. This sequence encodes CASSTDRIKTGELFF.

This chain uses TRBV9 with TRBJ1-6, with D unclear. The germline V gene has CDR1 SGDLS and CDR2 YYNGEE. The CDR3 has 14 residues. V gave up 4 bases and J gave up 15 bases, with 20 bases separating them. DNA of the CDR3: TGTGCCAGCAGCCCCGACGACTACCAGGAAATCCTCCACTTT. This codes for CASSPDDYQEILHF.

As regards this clone: An end of the junction differs from the germline gene, which may be a read error. V gene TRBV4-2 combines with J gene TRBJ2-1, with 8 bases aligning to TRBD1. The germline V gene encodes CDR1 LGHNA and CDR2 YNFKEQ. CDR3 length: 16 residues. The CDR3, as DNA: TGTGCCAGCAGCCAAGATTCCGGGACAGGCTTTGGTAGGAAGGTCTTC. Translating gives CASSQDSGTGFGRKVF.

This sequence joins TRBV3-1 (or the pseudogene TRBV3-2) and TRBJ2-7; D uncertain. V lost 3 bases and J 5 bases, leaving 8 bases between the germline ends. Looked up from germline, CDR1 is LGHDT and CDR2 is YNNKEL (reference sequence). The CDR3 covers 12 residues. Written as DNA, the CDR3 is TGTGCCAGCAGCCAGGCTCTGGACGAGCAGTACTTC. Protein product: CASSQALDEQYF.

CDR3 nucleotides: TGTGCCAGCAGCCGTAGCGGTCTCCCCTACGAGCAGTACTTC. This encodes CASSRSGLPYEQYF. The chain is built from TRBV27 and TRBJ2-7, with TRBD2 as a possible D gene (6 bases). Germline values: CDR1 MNHEY, CDR2 SMNVEV (reference sequence). Trimming removed 6 bases at V and 2 bases at J, with 14 bases between. This CDR3 has 14 residues.

The chain carries TRBV24-1 and TRBJ1-1, with 12 positions matching TRBD1. With V trimmed by 5 bases and J by 1 base, 1 base remained unmatched. CDR1 and CDR2 (germline): KGHDR, SFDVKD. The CDR3 is 15 amino acids. The CDR3 is CATSGGQGANTEAFF. In nucleotides, the CDR3 is TGTGCCACCAGTGGGGGACAGGGGGCGAACACTGAAGCTTTCTTT.

Of note for this clone: Other DNA sequences in this sample translate to the same CDR3. The rearrangement uses TRBV9 and TRBJ1-5; D is ambiguous. This CDR3 comprises 14 residues. V gave up 0 bases and J gave up 1 base, with 5 bases separating them. Per germline, CDR1 SGDLS and CDR2 YYNGEE. CDR3 DNA sequence: TGTGCCAGCAGCGTAGGGCAGAGCAATCAGCCCCAGCATTTT. This translates into CASSVGQSNQPQHF.